This is a list of T cell receptor beta chains from one sample in a study of cytomegalovirus exposure and HLA in healthy donors. Using immunoSEQ multiplex PCR, the repertoire was profiled, and TCRdb retains in-frame clones only, with some absent. The sample has some 190,000 clones; almost 80% are singletons. Sequencing input: PBMCs. These receptor sequences come from a woman under 30 in good health and CMV-seronegative. The CDR3 runs from the conserved cysteine through the conserved F or W. A D gene is named only where the DNA matches it firmly. Clone size is stated in some rows and not others, as once, few, many or a class when expanded.

few,TRBJ1-4,-,TRBV28,CASTTPNEKLFF,TGTGCCAGCACTACCCCTAATGAAAAACTGTTTTTT
-,TRBJ1-2,-,TRBV6-1,CASSEGTHFGYTF,TGTGCCAGCAGTGAAGGGACACACTTTGGCTACACCTTC
-,TRBJ1-4,-,TRBV25-1,CASNRANEKLFF,TGTGCCAGCAATCGAGCTAATGAAAAACTGTTTTTT
-,TRBJ2-3,-,TRBV18,CASSLRGGAGTDTQYF,TGTGCCAGCTCACTACGAGGGGGGGCTGGCACAGATACGCAGTATTTT
-,TRBJ1-2,-,TRBV10-3,CATSDYGYTF,TGTGCCACCTCGGACTATGGCTACACCTTC
-,TRBJ2-5,-,TRBV29-1,CSVDSVHFETQYF,TGCAGCGTTGACTCCGTCCACTTCGAGACCCAGTACTTC
-,TRBJ1-3,TRBD1,TRBV6-5,CASSYGTDKGNTIYF,TGTGCCAGCAGTTACGGGACAGACAAAGGAAACACCATATATTTT
-,TRBJ1-1,-,TRBV7-2,CASSLVLGQNTEAFF,TGTGCCAGCAGCTTAGTTTTGGGACAGAACACTGAAGCTTTCTTT
-,TRBJ2-5,TRBD1,TRBV25-1,CASSEFGTEETQYF,TGTGCCAGCAGTGAGTTCGGGACAGAAGAGACCCAGTACTTC
-,TRBJ2-7,-,TRBV5-8,CASRTAYEQYF,TGTGCCAGCCGGACAGCTTACGAGCAGTACTTC
-,TRBJ1-6,-,TRBV19,CASSISRTDASPLHF,TGTGCCAGTAGTATATCTAGGACTGACGCTTCACCCCTCCACTTT
-,TRBJ1-1,-,TRBV4-1,CASSLLMNTEAFF,TGCGCCAGCAGCCTCCTAATGAACACTGAAGCTTTCTTT
-,TRBJ1-4,-,TRBV7-9,CASSIDTTNEKLFF,TGTGCCAGCAGCATAGACACAACTAATGAAAAACTGTTTTTT
-,TRBJ1-1,-,TRBV27,CASSSYRSMNTEAFF,TGTGCCAGCAGTTCCTACAGGAGTATGAACACTGAAGCTTTCTTT
-,TRBJ1-6,-,TRBV5-5,CASSFIPGQNNSPLHF,TGTGCCAGCAGCTTTATCCCGGGACAAAATAATTCACCCCTCCACTTT
once,TRBJ2-7,TRBD2,TRBV27,CASSPWRGGRWGYEQYF,TGTGCCAGCAGTCCCTGGCGGGGCGGGAGATGGGGTTACGAGCAGTACTTC
-,TRBJ2-1,-,TRBV5-1,CASSFSGNEQFF,TGCGCCAGCAGCTTTTCGGGGAATGAGCAGTTCTTC
-,TRBJ1-1,-,TRBV5-5,CASTAQTGNTEAFF,TGTGCCAGCACCGCGCAGACAGGGAACACTGAAGCTTTCTTT
few,TRBJ1-6,-,TRBV5-5,CASSLVGGGEYSPLHF,TGTGCCAGCAGCTTGGTGGGTGGAGGGGAGTATTCACCCCTCCACTTT
-,TRBJ2-7,-,TRBV2,CASMVGTTYEQYF,TGTGCCAGCATGGTTGGCACCACCTACGAGCAGTACTTC
-,TRBJ2-7,TRBD1,TRBV14,CASSTGTGGEQYF,TGTGCCAGCAGCACCGGGACAGGGGGTGAGCAGTACTTC
-,TRBJ2-5,-,TRBV6-1,CASSEALGTNQETQYF,TGTGCCAGCAGTGAAGCGCTTGGGACAAACCAAGAGACCCAGTACTTC
-,TRBJ2-1,-,TRBV6-6,CASSYSSGGAYNEQFF,TGTGCCAGCAGTTACTCGAGTGGGGGGGCATACAATGAGCAGTTCTTC